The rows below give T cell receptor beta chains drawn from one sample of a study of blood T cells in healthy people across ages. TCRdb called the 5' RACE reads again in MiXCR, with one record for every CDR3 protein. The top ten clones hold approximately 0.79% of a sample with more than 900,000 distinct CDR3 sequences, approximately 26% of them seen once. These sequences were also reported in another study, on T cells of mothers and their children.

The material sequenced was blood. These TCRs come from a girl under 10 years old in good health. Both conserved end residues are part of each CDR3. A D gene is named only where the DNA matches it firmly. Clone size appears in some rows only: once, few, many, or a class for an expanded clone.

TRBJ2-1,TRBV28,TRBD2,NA,CASSLTGVAGEQFF,TGTGCCAGCAGTTTAACGGGAGTAGCGGGTGAGCAGTTCTTC
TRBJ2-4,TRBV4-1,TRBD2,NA,CASSQGGGARGNIQYF,TGCGCCAGCAGCCAAGGGGGAGGGGCTAGGGGAAACATTCAGTACTTC
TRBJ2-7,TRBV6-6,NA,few,CASSYSSAYEQYF,TGTGCCAGCAGTTACAGTTCGGCCTACGAGCAGTACTTC
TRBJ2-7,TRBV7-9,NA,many,CASSLPGPYEQYF,TGTGCCAGCAGCTTACCAGGGCCCTACGAGCAGTACTTC
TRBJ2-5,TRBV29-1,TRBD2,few,CSVEMVAGRETQYF,TGCAGCGTTGAAATGGTAGCGGGACGGGAGACCCAGTACTTC
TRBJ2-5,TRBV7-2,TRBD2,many,CASSLDGGARETQYF,TGTGCCAGCAGCTTAGACGGGGGGGCCAGGGAGACCCAGTACTTC
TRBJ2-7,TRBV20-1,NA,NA,CSARLPGVDTGQYF,TGCAGTGCCCGATTACCGGGGGTTGATACTGGGCAGTACTTC
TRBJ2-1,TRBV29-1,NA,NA,CSGFTQRGMDEQFF,TGCAGCGGATTTACTCAACGGGGTATGGATGAGCAGTTCTTC
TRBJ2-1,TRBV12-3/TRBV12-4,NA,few,CASSPPSWDEQFF,TGTGCCAGCAGCCCCCCCAGTTGGGATGAGCAGTTCTTC
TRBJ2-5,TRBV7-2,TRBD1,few,CASSRDSPGGETQYF,TGTGCCAGCAGCCGGGACTCACCAGGGGGCGAGACCCAGTACTTC
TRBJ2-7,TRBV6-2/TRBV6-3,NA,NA,CACETGGPGEQYF,TGTGCCTGCGAGACAGGTGGGCCTGGGGAGCAGTACTTC
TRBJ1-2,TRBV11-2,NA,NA,CASSYGSGSGYTF,TGTGCCAGCAGCTACGGAAGCGGGAGTGGCTACACCTTC
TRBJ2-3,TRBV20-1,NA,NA,CSASKPAGSTDTQYF,TGCAGTGCCTCGAAGCCAGCGGGTAGCACAGATACGCAGTATTTT
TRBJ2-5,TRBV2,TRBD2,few,CASSLEPQGTSGQETQYF,TGTGCCAGCAGTCTGGAACCTCAGGGGACTAGCGGACAAGAGACCCAGTACTTC
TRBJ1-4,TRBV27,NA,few,CASSFRDNEKLFF,TGTGCCAGCAGTTTCCGGGACAACGAAAAACTGTTTTTT
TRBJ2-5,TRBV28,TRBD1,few,CASSFFDRGRGETQYF,TGTGCCAGCAGTTTTTTCGACAGGGGGCGCGGCGAGACCCAGTACTTC
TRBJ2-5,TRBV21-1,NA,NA,CASSILTGFQETQYF,TGTGCCAGCAGCATACTTACAGGGTTTCAAGAGACCCAGTACTTC
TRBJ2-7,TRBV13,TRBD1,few,CASSFGGTGSTEQYF,TGTGCCAGCAGCTTTGGCGGGACAGGGAGTACCGAGCAGTACTTC
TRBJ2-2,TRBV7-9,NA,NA,CASRRQWRDTGELFF,TGTGCCAGCCGCCGGCAGTGGCGGGACACCGGGGAGCTGTTTTTT
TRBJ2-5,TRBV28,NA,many,CASSLRDTYQETQYF,TGTGCCAGCAGTCTCCGGGACACTTATCAAGAGACCCAGTACTTC
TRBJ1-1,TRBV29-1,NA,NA,CSAVGSLTEAFF,TGCAGCGCTGTGGGATCTCTGACTGAAGCTTTCTTT
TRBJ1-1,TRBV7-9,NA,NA,CASSSGPGGRTEAFF,TGTGCCAGCAGCTCTGGGCCTGGGGGGCGCACTGAAGCTTTCTTT
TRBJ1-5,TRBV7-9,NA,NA,CASSLVWSNQPQHF,TGTGCCAGCAGCTTAGTGTGGAGCAATCAGCCCCAGCATTTT
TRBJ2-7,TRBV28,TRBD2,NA,CASSPTSGMRSEQYF,TGTGCCAGCAGCCCCACTAGCGGGATGCGGTCCGAGCAGTACTTC
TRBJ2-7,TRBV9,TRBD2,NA,CASSPPTSGSYEQYF,TGTGCCAGCAGCCCCCCCACTAGCGGCTCCTACGAGCAGTACTTC
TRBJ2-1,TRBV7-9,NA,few,CASSAKDRSSYNEQFF,TGTGCCAGCAGCGCAAAAGACCGGAGCTCCTACAATGAGCAGTTCTTC
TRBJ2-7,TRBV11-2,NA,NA,CASSLATGPYEQYF,TGTGCCAGCAGCTTAGCAACAGGACCCTACGAGCAGTACTTC
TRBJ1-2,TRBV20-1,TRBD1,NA,CSARGTGNTYGYTF,TGCAGTGCTAGAGGGACAGGGAACACCTATGGCTACACCTTC
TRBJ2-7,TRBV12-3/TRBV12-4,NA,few,CASSFNREYDEQYF,TGTGCCAGCAGTTTCAACAGGGAATACGACGAGCAGTACTTC
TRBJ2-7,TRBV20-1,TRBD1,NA,CSASRRQGASYEQYF,TGCAGTGCCTCGAGGCGACAGGGGGCTTCCTACGAGCAGTACTTC
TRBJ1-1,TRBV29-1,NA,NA,CSVERAADPEAFF,TGCAGCGTTGAAAGGGCCGCCGACCCTGAAGCTTTCTTT
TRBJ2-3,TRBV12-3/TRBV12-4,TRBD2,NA,CASSSTASGSGDTQYF,TGTGCCAGCAGTTCGACGGCTAGCGGGTCTGGAGATACGCAGTATTTT
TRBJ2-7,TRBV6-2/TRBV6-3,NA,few,CASSPREGPYEQYF,TGTGCCAGCAGCCCCCGAGAGGGGCCCTACGAGCAGTACTTC
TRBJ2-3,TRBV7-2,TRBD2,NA,CASGLAGGLDTQYF,TGTGCCTCAGGACTAGCGGGGGGGCTCGATACGCAGTATTTT
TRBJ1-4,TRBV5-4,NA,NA,CASSLVGHEKLFF,TGTGCCAGCAGCTTGGTTGGTCATGAAAAACTGTTTTTT
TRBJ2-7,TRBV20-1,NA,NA,CSAAGSSFYEQYF,TGCAGTGCTGCGGGGAGCTCTTTCTACGAGCAGTACTTC
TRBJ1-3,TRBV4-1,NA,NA,CASSRQVDGTHRNTIYF,TGCGCCAGCAGCCGACAAGTGGATGGGACACATAGAAACACCATATATTTT
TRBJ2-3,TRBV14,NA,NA,CASSQAWWGSTDTQYF,TGTGCCAGCAGCCAAGCGTGGTGGGGGTCCACAGATACGCAGTATTTT
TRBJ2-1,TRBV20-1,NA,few,CSAGDLYNEQFF,TGCAGTGCTGGGGACCTCTACAATGAGCAGTTCTTC
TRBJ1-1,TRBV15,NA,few,CATSRDPADTEAFF,TGTGCCACCAGCAGAGATCCGGCGGACACTGAAGCTTTCTTT
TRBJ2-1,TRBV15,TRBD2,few,CATSRDSTSGTYEQFF,TGTGCCACCAGCAGAGATAGTACTAGCGGGACTTATGAGCAGTTCTTC
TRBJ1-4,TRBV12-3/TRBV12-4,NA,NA,CASRTTPANEKLFF,TGTGCCAGCAGGACGACACCGGCAAATGAAAAACTGTTTTTT
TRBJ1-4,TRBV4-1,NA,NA,CASSQVRGNGKLFF,TGCGCCAGCAGCCAAGTTCGGGGGAACGGGAAACTGTTTTTT
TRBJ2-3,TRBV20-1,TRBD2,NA,CSAEESGRAGDTQYF,TGCAGTGCTGAGGAAAGCGGGAGGGCCGGAGATACGCAGTATTTT
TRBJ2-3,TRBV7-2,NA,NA,CASSYTRGDTQYF,TGTGCCAGCAGCTACACAAGGGGAGATACGCAGTATTTT
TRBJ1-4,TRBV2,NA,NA,CASSARRGEEKLFF,TGTGCCAGCAGTGCACGCAGGGGTGAAGAAAAACTGTTTTTT